The subject of this entry is one TCR beta chain. The target antigen is unknown. The CDR3 goes on 3 residues after the read ends, and that part is filled in from the germline J gene. Between the trimmed V and J ends, which lost 2 bases and 5 bases, there was a span of 5 bases. The CDR3 is 12 residues long. CDR1 is PRHDT, CDR2 FYEKMQ, per germline (reference sequence). All donors had a single incident cervical HPV16 infection, not prevalent. The data belong to a study of T cells in women clearing cervical HPV infection. General study findings and limits: CIN3+ cases had significantly higher TCR richness than controls; evenness did not differ. Cases carried less TRBV6-7 than controls: about 0.1% versus 0.15%.

Profiled with immunoSEQ multiplex PCR; TCRdb holds only in-frame clones, not every one. This sample contains approximately 31,000 clones. This clonotype originated in a woman between 18 and 70 years old with a cervical HPV16 infection that either progressed to CIN3+ or cleared (not recorded which). This rearrangement joins TRBV13 to TRBJ2-3; D is unclear. Sequences were obtained from blood buffy coat. The CDR3 spells CASSLTEDTQYF. The part of the CDR3 DNA that was read is TGTGCCAGCAGCTTAACAGAAGATACG.